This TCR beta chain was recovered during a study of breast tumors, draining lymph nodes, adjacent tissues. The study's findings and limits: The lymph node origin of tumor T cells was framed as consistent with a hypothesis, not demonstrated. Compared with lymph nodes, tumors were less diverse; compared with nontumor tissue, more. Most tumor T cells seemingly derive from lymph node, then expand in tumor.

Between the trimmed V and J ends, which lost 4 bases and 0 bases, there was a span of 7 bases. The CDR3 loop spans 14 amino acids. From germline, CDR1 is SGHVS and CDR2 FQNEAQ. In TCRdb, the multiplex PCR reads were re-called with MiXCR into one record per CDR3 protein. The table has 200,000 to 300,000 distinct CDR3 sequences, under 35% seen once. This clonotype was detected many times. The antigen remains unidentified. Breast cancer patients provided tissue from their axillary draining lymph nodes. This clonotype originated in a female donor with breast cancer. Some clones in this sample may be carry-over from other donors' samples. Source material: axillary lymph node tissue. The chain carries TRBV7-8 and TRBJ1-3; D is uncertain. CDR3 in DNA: TGTGCCAGCAGCTCAGGCGGCTCTGGAAACACCATATATTTT. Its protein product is CASSSGGSGNTIYF.